This passage covers 4 T cell receptor beta chains from one sample sequenced in a study of cytomegalovirus exposure and HLA in healthy donors. In the PCR, 60 Vbeta and 13 Jbeta primers were used. Libraries were prepared by immunoSEQ multiplex PCR; TCRdb keeps only in-frame clonotypes and omits some of them. The sample carries almost 85,000 clones, around 80% recorded once. Source material: PBMCs. The receptors come from a male donor in good health and CMV-seropositive.

The rearrangement uses TRBV6-5 and TRBJ2-7, with 7 bases identical to TRBD2. V trimming: 7 bases; J trimming: 4 bases; junction bases outside the gene matches: 10. CDR1 is MNHEY and CDR2 is SVGAGI in the germline V gene. The CDR3 length is 14 residues. Here the CDR3 reads CASKRMAGVYEQYF. The CDR3 region has the DNA TGTGCCAGCAAACGCATGGCGGGAGTGTACGAGCAGTACTTC.

The chain carries TRBV28 and TRBJ2-2, with D possibly matching TRBD2 (7 bases). Trimming pared 7 bases from V and 6 bases from J, leaving 18 bases between. The CDR3 loop spans 15 amino acids. Germline V gene data show CDR1 as MDHEN and CDR2 as SYDVKM. CDR3 region: CASMGGGRYPGELFF. In DNA form, the CDR3 reads TGTGCCAGCATGGGGGGGGGCCGTTATCCCGGGGAGCTGTTTTTT. Full variable domain (missing parts from reference TRBV28 and TRBJ2-2): DVKVTQSSRYLVKRTGEKVFLECVQDMDHENMFWYRQDPGLGLRLIYFSYDVKMKEKGDIPEGYSVSREKKERFSLILESASTNQTSMYLCASMGGGRYPGELFFGEGSRLTVL.

V is TRBV30 and J is TRBJ1-1; 7 positions match TRBD1. This CDR3 has 12 residues. V lost 1 base and J lost 4; bases outside the gene matches: 0. Germline-derived CDR1 and CDR2 are GTSNPN and SVGIG (reference sequence). The chain's CDR3 is CAWSEGATEAFF. CDR3 bases: TGTGCCTGGAGTGAGGGGGCCACTGAAGCTTTCTTT. Full variable domain (missing parts from reference TRBV30 and TRBJ1-1): SQTIHQWPATLVQPVGSPLSLECTVEGTSNPNLYWYRQAAGRGLQLLFYSVGIGQISSEVPQNLSASRPQDRQFILSSKKLLLSDSGFYLCAWSEGATEAFFGQGTRLTVV.

In DNA, the CDR3 is TGCAGCGTTGGGCCCCCGGACAGTCCTAACTATGGCTACACCTTC. This codes for CSVGPPDSPNYGYTF. The V and J genes are TRBV29-1 and TRBJ1-2, with a possible D match to TRBD1 (6 bases). Germline assignment: CDR1 SQVTM and CDR2 ANQGSEA. CDR3 length: 15 residues. V was cut by 4 bases and J by 0 bases, with 15 bases left in between.